This is a list of T cell receptor beta chains from one sample in a study of blood T cell repertoires in COVID-19. The protocol was immunoSEQ multiplex PCR, while the TCRdb copy is restricted to in-frame clones and leaves out a portion. The sample lists about 350,000 clones, about nine tenths occurring once. Sequencing was carried out using PBMCs or T cells enriched from blood (not recorded which). The origin of the receptors is a woman aged 30 to 39 who had been exposed to COVID-19. CDR3s include the opening cysteine and the closing phenylalanine or tryptophan. A D gene is named only where the DNA matches it firmly.

V gene,J gene,D gene,CDR3 DNA,CDR3 protein
TRBV5-5,TRBJ2-5,-,TGTGCCAGCAGCCCTGGACTAGCAGGGGGGGGAAGTGGTAGAGAGACCCAGTACTTC,CASSPGLAGGGSGRETQYF
TRBV28,TRBJ1-2,TRBD1,TGTGCCAGCAGTTTGTGGGACAGTAACTATGGCTACACCTTC,CASSLWDSNYGYTF
TRBV3-1/TRBV3-2,TRBJ1-6,TRBD1,TGTGCCAGCAGCCAGCATCCGGGACAGCATTCACCCCTCCACTTT,CASSQHPGQHSPLHF
TRBV3-1/TRBV3-2,TRBJ1-2,-,TGTGCCAGCAGCCAAATTCAGGGTGGCTTAGGCGGCTACACCTTC,CASSQIQGGLGGYTF
TRBV11-3,TRBJ1-2,-,TGTGCCAGCAGCTTAGGTGGCAGGCTATATGGCTACACCTTC,CASSLGGRLYGYTF
TRBV27,TRBJ2-7,TRBD2,TGTGCCAGCAGTCCGGGACTAGCGATCTACGAGCAGTACTTC,CASSPGLAIYEQYF
TRBV6-5,TRBJ1-6,TRBD1,TGTGCCAGCAGCCTACAGGGGGCGCGTAATTCACCCCTCCACTTT,CASSLQGARNSPLHF
TRBV11-2,TRBJ1-3,-,TGTGCCAGCAGCTTAGGGACAGCTGCTGGAAACACCATATATTTT,CASSLGTAAGNTIYF
TRBV19,TRBJ1-6,TRBD1,TGTGCCAGTAGTCCAGACAGGGACACACCCCTCCACTTT,CASSPDRDTPLHF
TRBV9,TRBJ1-4,TRBD1,TGTGCCAGCAGCGTAGGGGACAGGGGTAATGAAAAACTGTTTTTT,CASSVGDRGNEKLFF
TRBV9,TRBJ2-2,-,TGTGCCAGCAGCGTAGCTGTGGGGGAGGACGGGGAGCTGTTTTTT,CASSVAVGEDGELFF
TRBV28,TRBJ2-7,TRBD1,TGTGCCAGCAGTTCCCACCCCTGGACAGGGACTTACGAGCAGTACTTC,CASSSHPWTGTYEQYF